Shown below are 32 T cell receptor beta chains from a single sample sequenced in a study of control samples from healthy donors and cancer patients. The method was immunoSEQ multiplex PCR; TCRdb's version includes in-frame clones alone and lacks a portion of them. The repertoire has 100,000 to 150,000 clones, about 90% of them found once; the top ten carry approximately 8%. Sequencing input: PBMCs. These receptors all stem from a man in his fifties with head and neck cancer.

This chain uses TRBV3-1 (or the pseudogene TRBV3-2) with TRBJ1-5; D gene unclear. The ends were cut back, 1 base at V and 0 bases at J, with 13 bases in the middle. Germline CDR1 LGHDT, CDR2 YNNKEL (reference sequence). The length of the CDR3 is 17 residues. The CDR3 loop is CASSQGLVLNSNQPQHF. CDR3 coding DNA: TGTGCCAGCAGCCAAGGGCTCGTCCTGAATAGCAATCAGCCCCAGCATTTT.

The chain recombines TRBV2 with TRBJ1-6; no firm D call. The CDR3 runs to 18 residues. V lost 4 bases, J lost 0 bases, and 16 bases lay in between. Per the germline V gene, CDR1 is SNHLY and CDR2 is FYNNEI. The CDR3 spells CASSGGIAGSSYNSPLHF. DNA of the CDR3: TGTGCCAGCAGTGGAGGTATTGCGGGGAGCTCCTATAATTCACCCCTCCACTTT.

CDR3 bases: TGTGCCAGCAGTCCAGGTTACAATGAGCAGTTCTTC. Translating it yields CASSPGYNEQFF. The chain joins TRBV27 to TRBJ2-1; D is undetermined. The CDR3 runs 12 residues. V shed 5 bases and J shed 4 bases, with 6 bases lying between them. Germline V CDR1 and CDR2: MNHEY, SMNVEV (reference sequence).

V gene TRBV9 combines with J gene TRBJ2-1; 7 bases line up with TRBD1. The germline CDR1 and CDR2 sequences are SGDLS and YYNGEE. V dropped 4 bases and J dropped 7; count of bases not matched to a gene: 11. The CDR3 totals 15 residues. This CDR3 is CASSLEGAGKNEQFF. For the CDR3, the DNA is TGTGCCAGCAGCCTTGAGGGGGCAGGCAAGAATGAGCAGTTCTTC.

The chain employs TRBV3-1 (or the pseudogene TRBV3-2) and TRBJ2-5; 10 bases agree with TRBD2. Germline CDR1 and CDR2: LGHDT and YNNKEL (reference sequence). V lost 4 bases to trimming and J lost 4 bases; unmatched junction nucleotides: 6. CDR3 size: 15 residues. CDR3 sequence: CASSLTSGEGETQYF. For the CDR3, the DNA is TGTGCCAGCAGCCTTACTAGCGGGGAAGGAGAGACCCAGTACTTC.

V is TRBV3-1 (or the pseudogene TRBV3-2) and J is TRBJ1-2, with no clear D. V lost 4 bases to trimming and J lost 3 bases, with 9 bases between them. This CDR3 has 13 amino acids. CDR1 LGHDT and CDR2 YNNKEL come from the germline V gene (reference sequence). In DNA, the CDR3 is TGTGCCAGCAGCCCCCGCCAATACTATGGCTACACCTTC. Amino acids: CASSPRQYYGYTF.

This clone was observed a single time. V usage is TRBV5-4 and J usage is TRBJ2-5, with D possibly TRBD2 on 5 matching bases. V was trimmed by 0 bases and J by 5 bases, leaving 17 bases between them. CDR1 is SGHNT and CDR2 is YYREEE in the germline V gene (reference sequence). CDR3 length equals 16 residues. This CDR3 is CASSLARMAGGETQYF. CDR3 coding DNA: TGTGCCAGCAGCTTGGCCCGGATGGCTGGCGGGGAGACCCAGTACTTC. The entire variable domain, with the rest obtained from reference TRBV5-4 and TRBJ2-5, is as follows: ETGVTQSPTHLIKTRGQQVTLRCSSQSGHNTVSWYQQALGQGPQFIFQYYREEENGRGNFPPRFSGLQFPNYSSELNVNALELDDSALYLCASSLARMAGGETQYFGPGTRLLVL.

A note on this clone: The same CDR3 also results from other DNA sequences found in this sample. J is TRBJ2-7 and V is TRBV2; the D gene could be TRBD1 or TRBD2 (5 bases each). Germline V gives CDR1 SNHLY, CDR2 FYNNEI. The germline V and J ends were trimmed by 6 bases and 6 bases, with 18 bases remaining between them. The CDR3 contains 14 residues. CDR3 in DNA: TGTGCCAGCAGGACAACCTCCGGGGCCCGCGAGCAGTACTTC. This translates into CASRTTSGAREQYF.

V and J are TRBV5-1 and TRBJ2-1, with D maybe TRBD1 (7 bases). Germline V gene sequence: CDR1 SGHRS, CDR2 YFSETQ. The CDR3 extends over 14 amino acids. Deletions cut 4 bases from V and 7 bases from J, with 15 bases between. This CDR3 reads CASSKGGAGNEQFF. The CDR3 region has the DNA TGCGCCAGCAGCAAAGGGGGCGCGGGGAATGAGCAGTTCTTC.

The genes are TRBV5-1 and TRBJ2-1; D gene unclear. This CDR3 is built from 15 residues. V lost 3 bases to trimming and J lost 0 bases, with 10 bases between them. Germline loops: CDR1 SGHRS, CDR2 YFSETQ. The CDR3 is CASSSYVSSYNEQFF. The CDR3 DNA reads TGCGCCAGCAGCTCTTATGTGAGCTCCTACAATGAGCAGTTCTTC.

The chain links TRBV6-1 to TRBJ2-3, with D unresolved. This CDR3 spans 11 amino acids. Trimming cost V 2 bases and J 6 bases, with 3 bases left between them. CDR1 and CDR2 (germline): MNHNS, SASEGT. The CDR3 protein is CASSERDTQYF. The CDR3 DNA reads as TGTGCCAGCAGTGAAAGGGATACGCAGTATTTT.

The V gene is TRBV7-9, the J gene TRBJ2-5; tentative D call: TRBD2 (5 bases). The germline V and J ends were trimmed by 0 bases and 1 base, with 9 bases remaining between them. Germline CDR1 SEHNR, CDR2 FQNEAQ (reference sequence). The CDR3 covers 15 residues. CDR3 loop: CASSLAPGFQETQYF. The CDR3 DNA follows: TGTGCCAGCAGCTTAGCGCCGGGGTTCCAAGAGACCCAGTACTTC.

The chain combines TRBV2 with TRBJ2-2; 7 bases align to TRBD1. J lost 5 bases, V lost 3 bases, and 6 bases had no gene match. This CDR3 is 15 amino acids long. Germline V gives CDR1 SNHLY, CDR2 FYNNEI. The CDR3 protein is CASSDLTGATGELFF. DNA for the CDR3: TGTGCCAGCAGTGACCTCACAGGGGCGACCGGGGAGCTGTTTTTT. Combining the CDR3 with reference TRBV2 and TRBJ2-2 gives the whole variable domain EPEVTQTPSHQVTQMGQEVILRCVPISNHLYFYWYRQILGQKVEFLVSFYNNEISEKSEIFDDQFSVERPDGSNFTLKIRSTKLEDSAMYFCASSDLTGATGELFFGEGSRLTVL.

The chain employs TRBV5-5 and TRBJ2-1; 14 nucleotides match TRBD2. The CDR3 extends over 17 amino acids. The junction had 12 bases not matched to a gene; V was cut back by 4 bases and J by 9 bases. Per germline, CDR1 SGHKS and CDR2 YYEKEE (reference sequence). CDR3 region: CASSHLTSGGAAGEQFF. The CDR3, as DNA: TGTGCCAGCAGCCACCTGACTAGCGGGGGGGCCGCGGGTGAGCAGTTCTTC.

V gene TRBV20-1 combines with J gene TRBJ2-7; D remains ambiguous. V lost 6 bases to trimming and J lost 6 bases, with 12 bases between them. CDR1 and CDR2 from the germline V gene are DFQATT and SNEGSKA (reference sequence). The CDR3 contains 11 residues. CDR3 in DNA: TGCAGTGCCCCCCAAGTCTCCGAGCAGTACTTC. This gives the protein CSAPQVSEQYF.

The J gene is TRBJ1-2, the V gene TRBV18; weak D call: TRBD1 (6 bases). The CDR3 is 15 residues long. V was clipped by 3 bases and J by 3 bases, with 14 bases between them. Germline lookup yields CDR1 KGHSH and CDR2 LQKENI. The CDR3, as DNA: TGTGCCAGCTCACCGGGGCAGGGGTTGGACTATGGCTACACCTTC. As protein: CASSPGQGLDYGYTF.

The chain links TRBV18 to TRBJ2-3; tentatively, D is TRBD2 (7 bases). The CDR3 is made up of 14 amino acids. Trimming pared 5 bases from V and 1 base from J, leaving 10 bases between. The germline gives CDR1 KGHSH, CDR2 LQKENI. For the CDR3, the DNA is TGTGCCAGCTCAGGGGGGGCCGGCACAGATACGCAGTATTTT. Translation gives CASSGGAGTDTQYF.

V usage is TRBV30 and J usage is TRBJ2-3; either TRBD1 or TRBD2 may fit D (5 bases each). CDR1 is GTSNPN and CDR2 is SVGIG in the germline V gene (reference sequence). V lost 4 bases to trimming and J lost 1 base, with 9 bases between them. The CDR3 spans 13 residues. This chain's CDR3 is CAWKGRGTDTQYF. CDR3 DNA sequence: TGTGCCTGGAAGGGGCGGGGCACAGATACGCAGTATTTT.

This clone was seen only a few times. V gene TRBV29-1 combines with J gene TRBJ2-7; D gene uncertain. With 6 bases removed from V and 4 bases from J, the gap between germline ends came to 13 bases. Germline CDR1 is SQVTM and CDR2 is ANQGSEA. This CDR3 is 12 amino acids long. The CDR3 region is CSVSEPGYEQYF. For the CDR3, the DNA is TGCAGCGTATCGGAGCCCGGGTACGAGCAGTACTTC.

The J gene is TRBJ1-2, the V gene TRBV11-2; D is uncertain. Germline values: CDR1 SGHAT, CDR2 FQNNGV. The CDR3 runs to 12 residues. V gave up 2 bases and J gave up 6 bases, with 7 bases separating them. CDR3 amino acids: CASSLIGDGYTF. As DNA, the CDR3 is TGTGCCAGCAGCTTAATAGGCGATGGCTACACCTTC. The full variable domain, its missing parts supplied by reference TRBV11-2 and TRBJ1-2, is EAGVAQSPRYKIIEKRQSVAFWCNPISGHATLYWYQQILGQGPKLLIQFQNNGVVDDSQLPKDRFSAERLKGVDSTLKIQPAKLEDSAVYLCASSLIGDGYTFGSGTRLTVV.

V and J are TRBV19 and TRBJ1-1, with 7 bases lining up with TRBD1. Germline V CDR1 and CDR2: LNHDA, SQIVND (reference sequence). The CDR3 has 12 residues. Germline trimming cut 9 bases from V and 2 bases from J; bases unmatched to any gene: 3. The CDR3 DNA is TGTGCCAGCCGGGACAGAAACACTGAAGCTTTCTTT. It translates to CASRDRNTEAFF.

This CDR3 reads CASSYGANTEAFF. For the CDR3, the DNA is TGTGCCAGCAGTTATGGAGCAAACACTGAAGCTTTCTTT. V and J are TRBV27 and TRBJ1-1; unclear D gene. CDR1 is MNHEY, CDR2 SMNVEV, per germline (reference sequence). Trimming cost V 4 bases and J 2 bases, with 8 bases left between them. This CDR3 has 13 amino acids.

The gene calls are TRBV12-2 and TRBJ1-3. TRBV12-2 is termed a pseudogene. The CDR3 consists of 17 residues. The CDR3 nucleotides are TGTGCAAGTCGAAATCCGGGACTCCGGGGGCCTGGAAACACCATATATTTT. This codes for CASRNPGLRGPGNTIYF.

This clone was seen once. CDR3 sequence: CASSFLTGTTYEQYF. The CDR3 DNA reads as TGTGCCAGCAGCTTTCTAACCGGGACAACCTACGAGCAGTACTTC. The chain carries TRBV7-2 and TRBJ2-7; a weak D match, TRBD1 (6 bases). The germline V gene has CDR1 SGHTA and CDR2 FQGNSA. The CDR3 length is 15 residues. The V and J ends lost 3 bases and 2 bases respectively, with 14 bases between them.

The V gene is TRBV5-1, the J gene TRBJ1-2, with a weak D call TRBD1 (5 bases). V shed 0 bases and J shed 6 bases, with 9 bases lying between them. The CDR3 contains 13 residues. Germline CDR1 and CDR2: SGHRS and YFSETQ. CDR3 nucleotides: TGCGCCAGCAGCTTGGACCTCAGGGATGGCTACACCTTC. Translated: CASSLDLRDGYTF. Looking up the rest from reference TRBV5-1 and TRBJ1-2 gives the full variable domain: KAGVTQTPRYLIKTRGQQVTLSCSPISGHRSVSWYQQTPGQGLQFLFEYFSETQRNKGNFPGRFSGRQFSNSRSEMNVSTLELGDSALYLCASSLDLRDGYTFGSGTRLTVV.

This sequence joins TRBV4-1 and TRBJ2-7, with 9 bases that match TRBD1. CDR3 length equals 16 residues. V dropped 1 base and J dropped 3; count of bases not matched to a gene: 7. Germline assignment: CDR1 MGHRA and CDR2 YSYEKL. The chain's CDR3 is CASSQALRTGDYEQYF. In DNA form, the CDR3 reads TGCGCCAGCAGCCAAGCATTACGGACAGGGGACTACGAGCAGTACTTC.

The V call is TRBV2, the J call TRBJ1-6; no reliable D call. CDR1 and CDR2 from the germline V gene are SNHLY and FYNNEI. Trimming removed 9 bases at V and 3 bases at J, with 12 bases between. The CDR3 consists of 14 residues. CDR3 sequence reads: CASGRSDYNSPLHF. For the CDR3, the DNA is TGTGCCAGTGGGAGATCTGACTATAATTCACCCCTCCACTTT.

The V and J genes are TRBV27 and TRBJ2-7; 7 bases match TRBD2. The CDR3 runs 15 residues. Per the germline V gene, CDR1 is MNHEY and CDR2 is SMNVEV (reference sequence). The J segment lost 5 bases and the V segment lost 4 bases, leaving 11 bases of the junction unmatched. The CDR3 region is CASSSLREVPNEQYF. CDR3 in DNA: TGTGCCAGCAGTTCCCTACGGGAGGTTCCAAACGAGCAGTACTTC.

Here the CDR3 reads CASSLLAGGPEQYF. DNA for the CDR3: TGTGCCAGCAGTCTGCTAGCGGGAGGGCCGGAACAGTACTTC. The chain links TRBV27 to TRBJ2-7, with 12 bases that match TRBD2. CDR3 length equals 14 residues. From germline, CDR1 is MNHEY and CDR2 SMNVEV (reference sequence). Losses at the gene ends were 5 bases for V and 10 bases for J; bases not matched to a gene: 9.

The gene calls are TRBV2 and TRBJ2-7; D gene ambiguous. This CDR3 contains 15 residues. Per the germline V gene, CDR1 is SNHLY and CDR2 is FYNNEI. The ends were cut back, 6 bases at V and 2 bases at J, with 17 bases in the middle. The CDR3 loop is CASSPVLVGAYEQYF. DNA for the CDR3: TGTGCCAGCAGCCCAGTTTTGGTCGGTGCCTACGAGCAGTACTTC.

CDR3 DNA: TGTGCCAGTAGTATCCCGCCGGGACGGATTATGAACACTGAAGCTTTCTTT. Protein: CASSIPPGRIMNTEAFF. The rearrangement uses TRBV19 and TRBJ1-1; tentative D call: TRBD1 (5 bases). The germline V and J ends were trimmed by 3 bases and 0 bases, with 17 bases remaining between them. The CDR3 loop spans 17 amino acids. Germline values: CDR1 LNHDA, CDR2 SQIVND (reference sequence).

The chain recombines TRBV2 with TRBJ2-7; possible D gene TRBD2, 5 bases. Trimming cost V 2 bases and J 1 base, with 9 bases left between them. Looked up from germline, CDR1 is SNHLY and CDR2 is FYNNEI. The CDR3 runs to 14 residues. This chain's CDR3 is CASSETLVSYEQYF. The CDR3 nucleotides read TGTGCCAGCAGTGAAACACTAGTGTCCTACGAGCAGTACTTC.